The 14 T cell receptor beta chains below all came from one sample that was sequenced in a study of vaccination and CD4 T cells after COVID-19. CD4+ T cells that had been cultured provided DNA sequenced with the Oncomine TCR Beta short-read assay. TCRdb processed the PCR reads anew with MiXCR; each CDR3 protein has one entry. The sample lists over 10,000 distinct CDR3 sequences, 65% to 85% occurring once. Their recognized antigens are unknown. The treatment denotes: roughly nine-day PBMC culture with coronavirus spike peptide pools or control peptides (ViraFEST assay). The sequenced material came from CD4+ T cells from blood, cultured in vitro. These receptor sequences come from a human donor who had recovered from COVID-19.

CDR3 nucleotide sequence: TGTGCCAGCAAGCTTAGTTCGGGATATAACACTGAAGCTTTCTTT. It codes for CASKLSSGYNTEAFF. The chain recombines TRBV7-8 with TRBJ1-1, with unresolved D. CDR3 size: 15 residues. Germline CDR1 and CDR2: SGHVS and FQNEAQ. V gave up 7 bases and J gave up 2 bases, with 17 bases separating them.

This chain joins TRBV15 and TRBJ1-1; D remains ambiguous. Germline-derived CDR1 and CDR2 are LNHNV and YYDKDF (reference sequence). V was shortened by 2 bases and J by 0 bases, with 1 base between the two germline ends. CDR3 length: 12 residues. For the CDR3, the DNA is TGTGCCACCAGCAGAATGAACACTGAAGCTTTCTTT. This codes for CATSRMNTEAFF.

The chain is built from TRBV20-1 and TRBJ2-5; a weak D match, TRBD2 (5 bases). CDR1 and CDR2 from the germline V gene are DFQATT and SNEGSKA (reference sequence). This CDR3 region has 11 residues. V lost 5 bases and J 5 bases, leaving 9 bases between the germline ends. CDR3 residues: CSAYSVETQYF. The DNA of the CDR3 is TGCAGTGCTTATAGCGTCGAGACCCAGTACTTC.

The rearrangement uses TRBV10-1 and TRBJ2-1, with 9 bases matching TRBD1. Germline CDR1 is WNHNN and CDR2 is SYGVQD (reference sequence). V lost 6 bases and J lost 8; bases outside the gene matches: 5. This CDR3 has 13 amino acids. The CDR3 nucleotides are TGCGCCAGCAGCCTACAGGGGGCTTATGAGCAGTTCTTC. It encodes CASSLQGAYEQFF.

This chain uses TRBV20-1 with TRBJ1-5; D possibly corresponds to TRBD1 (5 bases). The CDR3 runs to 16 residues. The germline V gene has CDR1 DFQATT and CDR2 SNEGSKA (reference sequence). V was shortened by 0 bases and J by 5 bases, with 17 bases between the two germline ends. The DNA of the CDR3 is TGCAGTGCTAGAGATTTTATTGGGACGCGCGATCAGCCCCAGCATTTT. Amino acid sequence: CSARDFIGTRDQPQHF.

CDR3 sequence: CASSLWQGIMENSPLHF. The CDR3 DNA follows: TGTGCCAGCAGTTTATGGCAGGGGATCATGGAGAATTCACCCCTCCACTTT. J is TRBJ1-6 and V is TRBV27; maybe TRBD1 (6 bases). This CDR3 has 17 residues. Trimming cost V 1 base and J 7 bases, with 17 bases left between them. Germline lookup yields CDR1 MNHEY and CDR2 SMNVEV (reference sequence).

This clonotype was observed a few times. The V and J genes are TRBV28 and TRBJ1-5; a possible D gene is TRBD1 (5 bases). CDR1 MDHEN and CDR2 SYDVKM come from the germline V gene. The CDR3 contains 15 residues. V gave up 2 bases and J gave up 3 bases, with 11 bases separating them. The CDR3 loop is CASSLSGAFNQPQHF. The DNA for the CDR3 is TGTGCCAGCAGTTTAAGCGGGGCCTTCAATCAGCCCCAGCATTTT.

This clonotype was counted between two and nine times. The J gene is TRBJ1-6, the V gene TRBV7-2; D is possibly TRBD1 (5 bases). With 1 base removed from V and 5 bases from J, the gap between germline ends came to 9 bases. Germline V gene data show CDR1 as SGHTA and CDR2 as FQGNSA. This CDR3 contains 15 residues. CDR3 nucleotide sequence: TGTGCCAGCAGCTTAGGACAGTTGAATAATTCACCCCTCCACTTT. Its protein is CASSLGQLNNSPLHF.

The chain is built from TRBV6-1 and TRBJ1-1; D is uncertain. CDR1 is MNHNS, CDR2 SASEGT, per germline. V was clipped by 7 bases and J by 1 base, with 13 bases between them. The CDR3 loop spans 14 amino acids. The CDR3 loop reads CASTLTSGNTEAFF. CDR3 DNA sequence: TGTGCCAGCACCCTCACGTCGGGGAACACTGAAGCTTTCTTT.

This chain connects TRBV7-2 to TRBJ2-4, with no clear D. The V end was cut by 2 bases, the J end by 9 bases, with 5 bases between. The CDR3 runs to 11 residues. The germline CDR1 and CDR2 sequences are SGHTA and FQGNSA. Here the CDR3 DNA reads TGTGCCAGCAGCTTACAGGTCATTCAGTACTTC. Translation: CASSLQVIQYF. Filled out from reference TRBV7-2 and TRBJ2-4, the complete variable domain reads GAGVSQSPSNKVTEKGKDVELRCDPISGHTALYWYRQSLGQGLEFLIYFQGNSAPDKSGLPSDRFSAERTGGSVSTLTIQRTQQEDSAVYLCASSLQVIQYFGAGTRLSVL.

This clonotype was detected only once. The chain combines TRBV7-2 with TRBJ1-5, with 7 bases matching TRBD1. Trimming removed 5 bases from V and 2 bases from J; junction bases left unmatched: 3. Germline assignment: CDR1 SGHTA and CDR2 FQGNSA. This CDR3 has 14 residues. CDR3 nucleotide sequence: TGTGCCAGCAGCCCAGGGACAGGCAATCAGCCCCAGCATTTT. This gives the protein CASSPGTGNQPQHF.

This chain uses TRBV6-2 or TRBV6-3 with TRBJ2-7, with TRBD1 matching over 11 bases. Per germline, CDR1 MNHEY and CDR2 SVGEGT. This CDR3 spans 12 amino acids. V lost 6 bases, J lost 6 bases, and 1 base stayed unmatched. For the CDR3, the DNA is TGTGCCAGCAGGGACAGGGGGCGCGAGCAGTACTTC. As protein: CASRDRGREQYF.

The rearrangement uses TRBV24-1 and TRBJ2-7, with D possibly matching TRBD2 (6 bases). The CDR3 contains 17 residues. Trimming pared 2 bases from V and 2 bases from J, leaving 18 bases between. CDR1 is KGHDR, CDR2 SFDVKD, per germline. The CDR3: CATSDSSRDAITYEQYF. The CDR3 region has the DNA TGTGCCACCAGTGATTCATCGCGGGACGCCATAACCTACGAGCAGTACTTC.

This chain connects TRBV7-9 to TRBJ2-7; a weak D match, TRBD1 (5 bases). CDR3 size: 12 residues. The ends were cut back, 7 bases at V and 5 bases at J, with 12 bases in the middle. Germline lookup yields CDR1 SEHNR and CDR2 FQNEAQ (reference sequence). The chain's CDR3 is CASTPLGDEQYF. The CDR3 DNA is TGTGCCAGCACCCCTTTAGGGGACGAGCAGTACTTC.